The clone carrying this T cell receptor (beta chain) showed up just once. The antigen remains unidentified. The protocol was immunoSEQ multiplex PCR, while the TCRdb copy is restricted to in-frame clones and leaves out a portion. The data hold fewer than 25,000 clones, with about 93% observed a single time. This specimen belongs to a study of CD4 T cell repertoires in COVID-19. Study background: After about ten days of IL-2 expansion, CFSE-low cells were relabeled and restimulated with other coronavirus spikes. Broader study findings: In SARS-CoV and/or HKU1 spike cultures, between about 6.5 and 27% of SARS-CoV-2 clonotypes reappeared. Sharing of several most expanded SARS-CoV-2-reactive clonotypes across memory subsets suggested intraclonal diversification.

These memory T cells were uncultured and sequenced directly after ex vivo isolation. The sample was circulating follicular helper CD4+ T cells (cTfh) from blood, taken before the COVID-19 pandemic. The receptor was isolated from a human donor who had COVID-19.

The CDR3 DNA reads TGTGCCAGCAGCCCCTGGACAGCGAACACCGGGGAGCTGTTTTTT. It specifies CASSPWTANTGELFF. This sequence joins TRBV7-7 and TRBJ2-2, with D possibly matching TRBD1 (6 bases). The germline V gene has CDR1 SSHAT and CDR2 FNYEAQ (reference sequence). The length of the CDR3 is 15 residues. V shed 5 bases and J shed 0 bases, with 10 bases lying between them.